Listed below are T cell receptor beta chains from one sample, sequenced in a study of cytomegalovirus exposure and HLA in healthy donors. The table came from immunoSEQ multiplex PCR; TCRdb's copy has only in-frame clones and leaves some out. The top ten hold around 0.23% of the sample, which has about 250,000 clones, roughly 85% seen once. The specimen was PBMCs. Source of these receptors: a girl aged 2 to 9 in good health and CMV-seronegative. The CDR3 runs from the conserved cysteine through the conserved F or W. Each record gives: J gene, V gene, D gene, clone size, CDR3 protein, CDR3 DNA. D genes are given only for firm matches. Size tells how often a clone was seen (once, few, many) or the class of an expanded clone, and some rows leave it out.

TRBJ2-7 | TRBV7-9 | . | once | CASSLLGGTRKGWNEQYF | TGTGCCAGCAGCTTGTTGGGAGGGACAAGGAAAGGTTGGAACGAGCAGTACTTC
TRBJ1-2 | TRBV6-5 | TRBD1 | . | CASSYSWTGGYGYTF | TGTGCCAGCAGTTACTCCTGGACAGGGGGCTATGGCTACACCTTC
TRBJ2-7 | TRBV18 | TRBD1 | . | CASSPRNRGPSYEQYF | TGTGCCAGCTCACCACGAAACAGGGGGCCCTCCTACGAGCAGTACTTC
TRBJ1-1 | TRBV5-4 | . | few | CASSTARQNMNTEAFF | TGTGCCAGCAGTACTGCCAGACAGAACATGAACACTGAAGCTTTCTTT
TRBJ1-5 | TRBV2 | . | . | CASSVTSGGNQPQHF | TGTGCCAGCAGTGTAACTTCGGGAGGCAATCAGCCCCAGCATTTT
TRBJ2-4 | TRBV19 | . | few | CASSISLRAKNIQYF | TGTGCCAGTAGTATTAGCTTACGGGCCAAAAACATTCAGTACTTC
TRBJ2-2 | TRBV6-1 | . | few | CASLGAFTGELFF | TGTGCCAGCCTGGGGGCTTTTACCGGGGAGCTGTTTTTT
TRBJ2-1 | TRBV5-1 | TRBD2 | few | CASSSSGRIYNEQFF | TGCGCCAGCAGCTCGAGCGGGAGGATCTACAATGAGCAGTTCTTC
TRBJ2-7 | TRBV5-8 | TRBD2 | . | CASSSGLAVLYEQYF | TGTGCCAGCAGCTCGGGACTAGCGGTCCTCTACGAGCAGTACTTC
TRBJ2-7 | TRBV29-1 | TRBD2 | . | CSVVQSSGGYEQYF | TGCAGCGTCGTACAGTCTAGCGGGGGCTACGAGCAGTACTTC
TRBJ2-1 | TRBV7-3 | . | . | CASSLGLSYNEQFF | TGTGCCAGCAGCTTAGGCCTGTCCTACAATGAGCAGTTCTTC
TRBJ2-5 | TRBV7-9 | TRBD2 | . | CASSPRLTSGGETQYF | TGTGCCAGCAGCCCCCGCCTTACTAGCGGGGGAGAGACCCAGTACTTC
TRBJ2-2 | TRBV4-1 | . | . | CALAPRARKNTGELFF | TGCGCCCTAGCCCCGAGGGCGCGCAAAAACACCGGGGAGCTGTTTTTT
TRBJ1-1 | TRBV7-9 | . | . | CASSLKRARTEANTEAFF | TGTGCCAGCAGCTTGAAACGGGCCAGGACAGAGGCTAACACTGAAGCTTTCTTT
TRBJ1-2 | TRBV19 | . | . | CASSVRDIYGYTF | TGTGCCAGTAGTGTCCGGGACATCTATGGCTACACCTTC
TRBJ2-1 | TRBV29-1 | . | . | CSVEGDFSSYNEQFF | TGCAGCGTTGAAGGGGACTTCAGCTCCTACAATGAGCAGTTCTTC